The rows below give T cell receptor beta chains drawn from one sample of a study of CD8 T cells in Susac syndrome. TCRdb recomputed calls from the immunoSEQ multiplex PCR reads with MiXCR, one row per CDR3 protein. The sample holds about 300,000 distinct CDR3 sequences, around 91% seen once. Input material: CD8+ T cells from PBMCs. Source of these receptors: a human donor with multiple sclerosis. Both conserved end residues are part of each CDR3. Each record gives: V gene, J gene, clone size, D gene, CDR3 DNA, CDR3 protein. D genes are given only for firm matches. The size field is filled for only some rows; it gives once, few, many or a size class.

TRBV2	TRBJ2-1	.	.	TGTGCCAGCGAAATAAATGAGCAGTTCTTC	CASEINEQFF
TRBV15	TRBJ2-3	.	TRBD2	TGTGCCACCAGCAGAGGACCGACTAGCAGCACAGATACGCAGTATTTT	CATSRGPTSSTDTQYF
TRBV4-3	TRBJ2-7	.	.	TGCGCCAGCAGCCAAGCCGGGGACAAAACTTACGAGCAGTACTTC	CASSQAGDKTYEQYF
TRBV6-2/TRBV6-3	TRBJ2-1	.	TRBD1	TGTGCCAGCAGTACGACAGGGTCCAGCAATGAGCAGTTCTTC	CASSTTGSSNEQFF
TRBV14	TRBJ2-7	.	.	TGTGCCACCCGGGACATGGGCTCCTACGAGCAGTACTTC	CATRDMGSYEQYF
TRBV21-1	TRBJ2-3	.	.	TGTGCCAGCAGCAAATATGTCACTAGCACAGATACGCAGTATTTT	CASSKYVTSTDTQYF
TRBV28	TRBJ2-3	.	.	TGTGCCAGCACGTTCGGGGGGCGTACAGATACGCAGTATTTT	CASTFGGRTDTQYF
TRBV27	TRBJ2-1	.	TRBD2	TGTGCCAGCAGTTTAGGGGTAGCGGGAGCATACAATGAGCAGTTCTTC	CASSLGVAGAYNEQFF
TRBV5-5	TRBJ1-5	.	TRBD1	TGTGCCAGCAGCTTAGGTACAGGGGCGGGGGATCAGCCCCAGCATTTT	CASSLGTGAGDQPQHF
TRBV6-5	TRBJ2-5	once	.	TGTGCCAGCAGCCTACAGGGGGGGCAAGAGACCCAGTACTTC	CASSLQGGQETQYF
TRBV27	TRBJ2-1	once	.	TGTGCCAGCAGTTTATTCGGTGAGCAGTTCTTC	CASSLFGEQFF
TRBV28	TRBJ2-3	.	.	TGTGCCAGCAGTTTAGCGACAGGACATAACACAGATACGCAGTATTTT	CASSLATGHNTDTQYF
TRBV12-3/TRBV12-4	TRBJ1-6	.	.	TGTGCCAGCAGTATACTGAACCCGGGGATTTCACCCCTCCACTTT	CASSILNPGISPLHF
TRBV7-9	TRBJ2-7	.	.	TGTGCCAGCAGCATGTACGCAATGAGGGAGCAGTACTTC	CASSMYAMREQYF
TRBV20-1	TRBJ2-7	.	TRBD1	TGCAGTGCTAGAGATTTTGTGGCACAGGGGATCTACGAGCAGTACTTC	CSARDFVAQGIYEQYF